Listed below are T cell receptor beta chains from one sample, sequenced in a study of T-cell reconstitution after alpha-beta-depleted transplantation in children. TCRdb fed the PCR reads into MiXCR, producing one record per CDR3 protein. The sample has about 110,000 distinct CDR3 sequences, 10% seen once; the top ten hold less than 10%. This specimen was PBMCs from the stem cell graft donor, taken from the stem cell graft. The receptors here all came from a human donor who donated a stem cell graft to a child with acute lymphoblastic leukemia. Both conserved end residues are part of each CDR3. A D gene is named only where the DNA matches it firmly. Clone size is given for some rows only: seen once, a few or many times, or a class if the clone is expanded.

abundance: many; j_gene: TRBJ2-2; d_gene: -; v_gene: TRBV20-1; CDR3aa: CSASEPTNTGELFF; CDR3nt: TGCAGTGCTAGTGAGCCAACGAACACCGGGGAGCTGTTTTTT
abundance: -; j_gene: TRBJ1-1; d_gene: -; v_gene: TRBV29-1; CDR3aa: CSALQGMNTEAFF; CDR3nt: TGCAGCGCCCTACAGGGCATGAACACTGAAGCTTTCTTT
abundance: many; j_gene: TRBJ2-3; d_gene: TRBD2; v_gene: TRBV27; CDR3aa: CASSFSGRAGDTQYF; CDR3nt: TGTGCCAGCAGTTTTAGCGGGAGGGCTGGAGATACGCAGTATTTT
abundance: many; j_gene: TRBJ2-5; d_gene: -; v_gene: TRBV5-4; CDR3aa: CASSPDPVTGETQYF; CDR3nt: TGTGCCAGCAGCCCGGACCCCGTAACTGGGGAGACCCAGTACTTC
abundance: many; j_gene: TRBJ1-6; d_gene: -; v_gene: TRBV20-1; CDR3aa: CSARSEPNSPLHF; CDR3nt: TGCAGTGCTCGGTCAGAGCCCAATTCACCCCTCCACTTT
abundance: many; j_gene: TRBJ2-1; d_gene: -; v_gene: TRBV12-3/TRBV12-4; CDR3aa: CASSRSGTGEQFF; CDR3nt: TGTGCCAGCAGTCGCTCAGGGACCGGTGAGCAGTTCTTC
abundance: few; j_gene: TRBJ1-5; d_gene: TRBD1; v_gene: TRBV7-2; CDR3aa: CASSPHRQGGDQPQHF; CDR3nt: TGTGCCAGCAGCCCCCATCGACAGGGCGGGGACCAGCCCCAGCATTTT
abundance: many; j_gene: TRBJ2-3; d_gene: -; v_gene: TRBV7-8; CDR3aa: CASSYSRTAGTDTQYF; CDR3nt: TGTGCCAGCAGCTATAGCCGGACAGCGGGGACAGATACGCAGTATTTT
abundance: many; j_gene: TRBJ1-2; d_gene: -; v_gene: TRBV18; CDR3aa: CASSPDRTDYGYTF; CDR3nt: TGTGCCAGCTCGCCCGACAGAACGGACTATGGCTACACCTTC
abundance: many; j_gene: TRBJ1-4; d_gene: -; v_gene: TRBV6-5; CDR3aa: CASSYSVSGTTNEKLFF; CDR3nt: TGTGCCAGCAGTTACTCGGTCTCGGGAACGACTAATGAAAAACTGTTTTTT
abundance: many; j_gene: TRBJ2-1; d_gene: TRBD2; v_gene: TRBV5-1; CDR3aa: CASRIGTSGTNEQFF; CDR3nt: TGCGCCAGCCGGATCGGGACTAGCGGGACCAATGAGCAGTTCTTC
abundance: many; j_gene: TRBJ1-2; d_gene: -; v_gene: TRBV28; CDR3aa: CASSSPLTGYAKGGYTF; CDR3nt: TGTGCCAGCAGTTCCCCACTCACAGGGTATGCCAAGGGCGGCTACACCTTC
abundance: many; j_gene: TRBJ1-1; d_gene: -; v_gene: TRBV7-2; CDR3aa: CASSSSGEAFF; CDR3nt: TGTGCCAGCAGCTCATCAGGAGAAGCTTTCTTT
abundance: -; j_gene: TRBJ2-3; d_gene: TRBD2; v_gene: TRBV20-1; CDR3aa: CSARRREGPIDTQYF; CDR3nt: TGCAGTGCTAGGCGACGGGAGGGCCCCATAGATACGCAGTATTTT
abundance: many; j_gene: TRBJ1-2; d_gene: -; v_gene: TRBV6-5; CDR3aa: CASSYGQPSNYGYTF; CDR3nt: TGTGCCAGCAGTTACGGACAGCCTTCTAACTATGGCTACACCTTC
abundance: -; j_gene: TRBJ1-3; d_gene: -; v_gene: TRBV5-6; CDR3aa: CASSSRFPGNTIYF; CDR3nt: TGTGCCAGCAGCTCGAGATTCCCTGGAAACACCATATATTTT
abundance: many; j_gene: TRBJ1-5; d_gene: -; v_gene: TRBV7-2; CDR3aa: CASSSPERGGNQPQHF; CDR3nt: TGTGCCAGCAGCTCGCCGGAACGGGGGGGCAATCAGCCCCAGCATTTT
abundance: many; j_gene: TRBJ2-7; d_gene: -; v_gene: TRBV18; CDR3aa: CASSSGWDTKTYEQYF; CDR3nt: TGTGCCAGCTCGTCGGGATGGGACACAAAAACATACGAGCAGTACTTC
abundance: few; j_gene: TRBJ2-1; d_gene: -; v_gene: TRBV20-1; CDR3aa: CSASNVPFYTYNEQFF; CDR3nt: TGCAGTGCTAGCAATGTCCCCTTTTACACCTACAATGAGCAGTTCTTC
abundance: many; j_gene: TRBJ2-7; d_gene: -; v_gene: TRBV7-2; CDR3aa: CASSLAVGRTSSEQYF; CDR3nt: TGTGCCAGCAGCTTAGCAGTCGGACGGACCTCCAGCGAGCAGTACTTC
abundance: many; j_gene: TRBJ1-3; d_gene: -; v_gene: TRBV9; CDR3aa: CASSVAPTRTGNTIYF; CDR3nt: TGTGCCAGCAGCGTAGCCCCAACCAGGACTGGAAACACCATATATTTT
abundance: many; j_gene: TRBJ2-1; d_gene: TRBD2; v_gene: TRBV12-3/TRBV12-4; CDR3aa: CASSPWTSGQDEQFF; CDR3nt: TGTGCCAGCAGTCCGTGGACTAGCGGGCAGGATGAGCAGTTCTTC
abundance: many; j_gene: TRBJ2-1; d_gene: -; v_gene: TRBV30; CDR3aa: CAWSVRIRDEQFF; CDR3nt: TGTGCCTGGAGTGTACGCATTCGGGATGAGCAGTTCTTC
abundance: many; j_gene: TRBJ1-2; d_gene: -; v_gene: TRBV5-1; CDR3aa: CASSPGQINYGYTF; CDR3nt: TGCGCCAGCAGCCCAGGACAGATTAACTATGGCTACACCTTC